These 23 T cell receptor beta chains originate from one sample sequenced in a study of T-cell reconstitution after alpha-beta-depleted transplantation in children. Unique molecular identifiers were built into the TCRbeta library. Using its own MiXCR run on the PCR reads, TCRdb lists one record per CDR3 protein. The sample records about 870,000 distinct CDR3 sequences, 15% to 20% being singletons. Sequenced here: PBMCs, mostly from graft donor cells, sampled 360 days after TCRalphabeta/CD19-depleted stem cell transplant. The receptor source for this set is a male patient younger than 18 who had a stem cell transplant for acute lymphoblastic leukemia, so the T cells may come from the graft donor.

This sequence joins TRBV4-2 and TRBJ2-7; 7 positions match TRBD2. The CDR3 has 15 amino acids. J was trimmed by 3 bases and V by 0 bases; bases with no gene match: 5. Germline-derived CDR1 and CDR2 are LGHNA and YNFKEQ. The DNA of the CDR3 is TGTGCCAGCAGCCAAGATCGAGCGGGATACTACGAGCAGTACTTC. Its protein product is CASSQDRAGYYEQYF.

This clonotype was detected a few times. The chain couples TRBV2 to TRBJ2-1, with 8 nucleotides matching TRBD2. The CDR3 extends over 16 amino acids. J was trimmed by 1 base and V by 4 bases; bases with no gene match: 6. Germline CDR1 SNHLY, CDR2 FYNNEI. CDR3 DNA: TGTGCCAGCAGTGGCGGGGGGAGTGAGTCCTACAATGAGCAGTTCTTC. This encodes CASSGGGSESYNEQFF.

This clonotype was seen only a few times. This chain links TRBV12-3 or TRBV12-4 with TRBJ2-5, with TRBD2 matching over 12 bases. The V and J ends lost 5 bases and 5 bases, in that order; junction bases with no gene match: 12. The CDR3 runs 17 residues. The CDR3 nucleotides are TGTGCCAGCAGTCGCCTGATTGGACTAGCGGGAAGGGAGACCCAGTACTTC. This encodes CASSRLIGLAGRETQYF.

The chain combines TRBV6-1 with TRBJ1-2; possible D gene TRBD1, 6 bases. The CDR3 is made up of 17 amino acids. Per the germline V gene, CDR1 is MNHNS and CDR2 is SASEGT. V was shortened by 7 bases and J by 0 bases, with 21 bases between the two germline ends. CDR3 in amino acids: CASTSLRQAPANYGYTF. CDR3 coding DNA: TGTGCCAGCACCTCACTCCGACAGGCGCCCGCTAACTATGGCTACACCTTC.

The CDR3 sequence: CASSLYQGLSYNEQFF. The CDR3 DNA follows: TGTGCCAGCAGCTTATATCAGGGCCTCTCCTACAATGAGCAGTTCTTC. The chain couples TRBV7-9 to TRBJ2-1, with D perhaps matching TRBD1 (5 bases). The CDR3 length is 16 residues. Germline assignment: CDR1 SEHNR and CDR2 FQNEAQ (reference sequence). Trimming took 2 bases from V and 0 from J, leaving 11 bases between them. The variable domain in full, with the rest retrieved from reference TRBV7-9 and TRBJ2-1, is DTGVSQNPRHKITKRGQNVTFRCDPISEHNRLYWYRQTLGQGPEFLTYFQNEAQLEKSRLLSDRFSAERPKGSFSTLEIQRTEQGDSAMYLCASSLYQGLSYNEQFFGPGTRLTVL.

A word on this clonotype: A much larger clone lies a single base off, so this may be a read error. V gene TRBV29-1 combines with J gene TRBJ2-1, with D possibly being TRBD2 (6 bases). The CDR3 is 12 amino acids. Deletions cut 3 bases from V and 6 bases from J, with 9 bases between. CDR1 is SQVTM, CDR2 ANQGSEA, per germline. CDR3 DNA: TGCAGCGTTGAGGCACTAGCCAATGAGCAGTTCTTC. It yields the protein CSVEALANEQFF.

The rearrangement links TRBV24-1 to TRBJ2-2; D is undetermined. Per germline, CDR1 KGHDR and CDR2 SFDVKD. Trimming removed 9 bases at V and 5 bases at J, with 18 bases between. This CDR3 contains 15 residues. CDR3 loop: CATGDRSPETGELFF. The DNA for the CDR3 is TGTGCCACCGGGGATCGGTCACCCGAAACCGGGGAGCTGTTTTTT.

This clonotype has a handful of counts. The CDR3 here is CASSLLTGVWAGELFF. The CDR3 nucleotides read TGTGCCAGCAGCTTATTAACCGGAGTATGGGCCGGGGAGCTGTTTTTT. The chain is built from TRBV7-3 and TRBJ2-2, with D hard to call. Germline V gene lookup returns CDR1 SGHTA and CDR2 FQGTGA. Trimming cost V 2 bases and J 6 bases, with 16 bases left between them. The CDR3 runs to 16 residues.

This clonotype has more than one count but fewer than ten. V is TRBV19 and J is TRBJ2-5; a possible D gene is TRBD1 (5 bases). This CDR3 contains 16 residues. Germline assignment: CDR1 LNHDA and CDR2 SQIVND (reference sequence). V was cut by 3 bases and J by 5 bases, with 19 bases left in between. CDR3 nucleotide sequence: TGTGCCAGTAGTATTGTCGCCAGGGAAGGATGGGAGACCCAGTACTTC. Protein: CASSIVAREGWETQYF.

The chain has TRBV15 and TRBJ2-4; D is ambiguous. Between the trimmed V and J ends, which lost 1 base and 15 bases, there was a span of 13 bases. Germline CDR1 and CDR2: LNHNV and YYDKDF (reference sequence). The CDR3 extends over 12 amino acids. CDR3 protein: CATSRGTVVAYF. The CDR3 DNA follows: TGTGCCACCAGCAGAGGAACGGTGGTCGCGTACTTC. Full variable domain (outside the CDR3, taken from reference TRBV15 and TRBJ2-4): DAMVIQNPRYQVTQFGKPVTLSCSQTLNHNVMYWYQQKSSQAPKLLFHYYDKDFNNEADTPDNFQSRRPNTSFCFLDIRSPGLGDTAMYLCATSRGTVVAYFGAGTRLSVL.

This clonotype was counted between two and nine times. This chain connects TRBV28 to TRBJ2-7, with D unclear. V lost 3 bases and J lost 0, with 12 bases in between. The CDR3 is made up of 15 amino acids. Germline values: CDR1 MDHEN, CDR2 SYDVKM. Written as DNA, the CDR3 is TGTGCCAGCAGTTTTGTTCGGCGGACCTCCTACGAGCAGTACTTC. It encodes CASSFVRRTSYEQYF.

The V gene is TRBV18, the J gene TRBJ2-7; 9 nucleotides line up with TRBD2. V lost 3 bases to trimming and J lost 3 bases; unmatched junction nucleotides: 9. CDR1 and CDR2 from the germline V gene are KGHSH and LQKENI. The CDR3 totals 16 residues. In nucleotides, the CDR3 is TGTGCCAGCTCACCTTCAGGGACTAGCCCTATCTACGAGCAGTACTTC. Its translation: CASSPSGTSPIYEQYF. The full variable domain, with the rest looked up from reference TRBV18 and TRBJ2-7, is NAGVMQNPRHLVRRRGQEARLRCSPMKGHSHVYWYRQLPEEGLKFMVYLQKENIIDESGMPKERFSAEFPKEGPSILRIQQVVRGDSAAYFCASSPSGTSPIYEQYFGPGTRLTVT.

Many counts were recorded for this clonotype. The genes are TRBV27 and TRBJ2-5; D not resolved. This CDR3 has 12 residues. The V gene lost 3 bases and the J gene lost 4 bases, with 6 bases spanning the gap. Germline loops: CDR1 MNHEY, CDR2 SMNVEV (reference sequence). CDR3: CASSFEGETQYF. CDR3 bases: TGTGCCAGCAGTTTCGAAGGAGAGACCCAGTACTTC.

The chain links TRBV9 to TRBJ1-2, with D hard to call. The CDR3 sequence is 11 residues long. The ends were cut back, 3 bases at V and 5 bases at J, with 5 bases in the middle. The V gene's germline CDR1 is SGDLS and CDR2 YYNGEE. The CDR3 nucleotides are TGTGCCAGCAGCGCACAGTATGGCTACACCTTC. Amino acids: CASSAQYGYTF. Drawing the rest from reference TRBV9 and TRBJ1-2, the complete variable domain is DSGVTQTPKHLITATGQRVTLRCSPRSGDLSVYWYQQSLDQGLQFLIQYYNGEERAKGNILERFSAQQFPDLHSELNLSSLELGDSALYFCASSAQYGYTFGSGTRLTVV.

The chain carries TRBV11-2 and TRBJ1-2, with TRBD1 as a possible D gene (6 bases). The V end was cut by 5 bases, the J end by 8 bases, with 24 bases between. The CDR3 is 16 amino acids. Germline loops: CDR1 SGHAT, CDR2 FQNNGV. The CDR3 reads CASSPLGARQEGGYTF. The CDR3 bases are TGTGCCAGCAGCCCTTTAGGGGCGAGACAGGAAGGGGGCTACACCTTC.

The chain has TRBV6-5 and TRBJ2-3; 8 nucleotides line up with TRBD1. V lost 2 bases to trimming and J lost 3 bases; unmatched junction nucleotides: 13. Germline-derived CDR1 and CDR2 are MNHEY and SVGAGI. The CDR3 has 18 residues. CDR3 residues: CASSYLLRTGQDTDTQYF. As DNA, the CDR3 is TGTGCCAGCAGTTACCTCCTCCGGACAGGGCAGGATACAGATACGCAGTATTTT.

The rearrangement links TRBV25-1 to TRBJ2-7; 10 positions match TRBD2. The length of the CDR3 is 16 residues. The junction had 5 bases not matched to a gene; V was cut back by 1 base and J by 2 bases. Germline V CDR1 and CDR2: MGHDK, SYGVNS. CDR3 sequence reads: CASSELRTSGPYEQYF. The CDR3 DNA sequence: TGTGCCAGCAGTGAATTGAGGACTAGCGGACCCTACGAGCAGTACTTC.

This chain uses TRBV3-1 with TRBJ2-1; 9 bases are shared with TRBD1. In germline, CDR1 is LGHDT, CDR2 YNNKEL (reference sequence). The CDR3 sequence is 15 residues long. The J segment lost 5 bases and the V segment lost 4 bases, leaving 6 bases of the junction unmatched. CDR3 in amino acids: CASSRAGQGHNEQFF. The CDR3 coding sequence is TGTGCCAGCAGCCGGGCGGGACAGGGACACAATGAGCAGTTCTTC.

This clonotype has more than one count but fewer than ten. The chain is built from TRBV7-2 and TRBJ1-4; D gene unclear. Germline values: CDR1 SGHTA, CDR2 FQGNSA. The CDR3 contains 15 residues. Trimming removed 2 bases at V and 0 bases at J, with 7 bases between. The CDR3 DNA reads as TGTGCCAGCAGCTTAATTGGCGCAACTAATGAAAAACTGTTTTTT. Translating gives CASSLIGATNEKLFF.

The chain carries TRBV24-1 and TRBJ2-1; 7 bases align to TRBD2. Losses at the gene ends were 4 bases for V and 6 bases for J; bases not matched to a gene: 8. Germline V gene lookup returns CDR1 KGHDR and CDR2 SFDVKD. The CDR3 is 15 amino acids. The DNA for the CDR3 is TGTGCCACCAGTGACCCACGGACTAGGCGCAATGAGCAGTTCTTC. Its protein is CATSDPRTRRNEQFF.

The chain joins TRBV6-5 to TRBJ2-5; TRBD1 matches at 9 bases. From germline, CDR1 is MNHEY and CDR2 SVGAGI. V shed 0 bases, J shed 5 bases, and the junction held 4 bases outside the gene matches. The CDR3 is 15 amino acids. The CDR3 sequence is CASSYSRGQGETQYF. CDR3 in DNA: TGTGCCAGCAGTTACTCTCGGGGACAGGGCGAGACCCAGTACTTC.

This clonotype was counted a few times. This chain connects TRBV20-1 to TRBJ1-2; D uncertain. V lost 3 bases and J 6 bases, leaving 23 bases between the germline ends. CDR1 is DFQATT, CDR2 SNEGSKA, per germline (reference sequence). The CDR3 has 16 residues. CDR3 loop: CSASIAAWKAQNGYTF. CDR3 bases: TGCAGTGCTAGTATCGCCGCGTGGAAGGCACAAAATGGCTACACCTTC.

The chain combines TRBV12-3 or TRBV12-4 with TRBJ2-5; D not certain. The CDR3 is 14 residues long. With 9 bases removed from V and 4 bases from J, the gap between germline ends came to 18 bases. The CDR3 DNA reads as TGTGCCAGTTCCCGTAGGAAGTCTGGAGAGACCCAGTACTTC. Its protein is CASSRRKSGETQYF.